The clone carrying this T cell receptor (beta chain) was seen only a few times. Germline V gene data show CDR1 as SGHVS and CDR2 as FQNEAQ. The CDR3 is 13 amino acids. V lost 6 bases, J lost 8 bases, and 16 bases lay in between. This sample was included in a study of blood T cell repertoires in COVID-19. Study as a whole: Samples of COVID-19 (acute and convalescent) were obtained from the United States, Italy and Spain. T cells, B-cell-depleted T cells, or PBMCs supplied cDNA or gDNA.

The Seattle site enrolled patients during active infection and followed them longitudinally. Per the original methods: Estimated nucleated cell counts came from reference gene primer amplification. The protocol was immunoSEQ multiplex PCR, while the TCRdb copy is restricted to in-frame clones and leaves out a portion. V, J and clone size are taken as reported in that table, and D and trimming were inferred from the DNA itself. The data contain some 270,000 clones, about 82% of them seen just once; the ten biggest clones take up around 6%. This TCR was recovered from a woman over 75 with COVID-19, enrolled during active disease. The sequenced sample consisted of peripheral blood. This sequence joins TRBV7-8 and TRBJ1-2; TRBD1 is a possible D gene (6 bases). For the CDR3, the DNA is TGTGCCAGCAGTGGACAGAGCTCTTTAGGCTACACCTTC. Translated, it gives CASSGQSSLGYTF.